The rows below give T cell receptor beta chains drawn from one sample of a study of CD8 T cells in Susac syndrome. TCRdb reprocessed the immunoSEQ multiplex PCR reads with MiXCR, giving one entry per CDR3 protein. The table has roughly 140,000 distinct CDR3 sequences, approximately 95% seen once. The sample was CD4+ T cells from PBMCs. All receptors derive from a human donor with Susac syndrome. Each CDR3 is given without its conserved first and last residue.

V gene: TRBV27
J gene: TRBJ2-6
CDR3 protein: ACRGSGANVLT

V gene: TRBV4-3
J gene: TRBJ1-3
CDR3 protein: ASSQDPGGTSGNTIY

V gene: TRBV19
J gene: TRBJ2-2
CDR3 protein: ASSPRPPGTSNTGELF

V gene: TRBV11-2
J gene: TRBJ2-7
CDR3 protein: ASRATVSYEQY

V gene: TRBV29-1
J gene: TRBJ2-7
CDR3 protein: SIEESYEQY

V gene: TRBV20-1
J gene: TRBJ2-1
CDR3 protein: SARAGGASGDVSYNEQF

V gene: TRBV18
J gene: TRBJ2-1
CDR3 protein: ASSPLGQGENEQF

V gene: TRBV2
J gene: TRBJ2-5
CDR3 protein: ASSSLETQY

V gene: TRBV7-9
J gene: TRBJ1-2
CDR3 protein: ASSLTRSYT

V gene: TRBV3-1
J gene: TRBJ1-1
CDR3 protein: ASSRGIAEAF

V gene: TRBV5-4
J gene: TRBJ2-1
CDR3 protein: ASSLDQLVGEQF

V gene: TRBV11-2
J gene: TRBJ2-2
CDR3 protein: ASSFTGSWTGELF

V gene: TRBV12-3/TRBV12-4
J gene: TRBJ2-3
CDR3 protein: ASSYKYWASTDTQY

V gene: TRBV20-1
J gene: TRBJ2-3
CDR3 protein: SARMPSPGTDTQY

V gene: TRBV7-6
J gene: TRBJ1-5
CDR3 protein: ASSLVHGFDQPQH

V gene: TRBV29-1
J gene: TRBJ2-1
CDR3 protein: SGGDRAGNEQF

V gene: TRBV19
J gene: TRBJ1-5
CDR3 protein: ASSGLQGYNQPQH

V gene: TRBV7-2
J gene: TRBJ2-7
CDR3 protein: ASSWSTSGGIYEQY

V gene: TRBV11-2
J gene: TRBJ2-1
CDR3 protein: ASRGGGRNEQF

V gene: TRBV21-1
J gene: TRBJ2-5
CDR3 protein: ASSSGTVQETQY

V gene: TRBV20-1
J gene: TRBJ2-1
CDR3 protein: SARALTGAAYNEQF

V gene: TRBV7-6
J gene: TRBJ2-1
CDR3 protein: ASSPYGGQNNEQF

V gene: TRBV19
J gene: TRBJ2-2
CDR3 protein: SSRSRGGTGELF

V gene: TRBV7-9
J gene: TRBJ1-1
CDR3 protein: ASSMGKTVFSTEAF

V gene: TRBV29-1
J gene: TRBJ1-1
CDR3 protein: SVDPQGQNTEAF

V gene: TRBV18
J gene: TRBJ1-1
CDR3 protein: ASSREVTEAF

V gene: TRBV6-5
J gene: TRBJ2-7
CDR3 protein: ASSYRGREYEQY

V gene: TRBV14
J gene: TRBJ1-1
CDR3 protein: ASSQDLVTEAF

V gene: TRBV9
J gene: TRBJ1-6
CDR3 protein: ASSRGWGEDSPLH

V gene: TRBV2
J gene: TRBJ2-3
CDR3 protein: ASSGTEGDTQY

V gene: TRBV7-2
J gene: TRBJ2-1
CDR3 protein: ASSLGPARGDEQF

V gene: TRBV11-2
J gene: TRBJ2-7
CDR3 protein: ASSFGPGQGNEQY

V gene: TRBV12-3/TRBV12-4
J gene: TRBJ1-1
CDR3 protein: ASSFQGNTEAF

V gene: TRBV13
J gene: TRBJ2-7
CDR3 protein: ASKREQY

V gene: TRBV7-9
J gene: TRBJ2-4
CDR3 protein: ASRPGQGIQY

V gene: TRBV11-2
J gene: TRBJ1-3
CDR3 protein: ASSLDRLGGNTIY

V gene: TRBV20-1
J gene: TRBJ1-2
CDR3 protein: SVQPENYGYT

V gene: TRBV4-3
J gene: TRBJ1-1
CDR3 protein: ASSQFGTGANTEAF

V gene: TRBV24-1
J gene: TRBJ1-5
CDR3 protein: ATSGGADQPQH

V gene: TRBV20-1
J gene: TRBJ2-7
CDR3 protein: SAPRGGYEQY

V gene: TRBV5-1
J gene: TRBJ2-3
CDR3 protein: ASSSGTPGADTQY

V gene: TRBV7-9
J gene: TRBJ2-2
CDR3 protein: ASSLLGSQGGNTGELF

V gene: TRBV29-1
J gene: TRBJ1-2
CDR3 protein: SSDSNLYGYT

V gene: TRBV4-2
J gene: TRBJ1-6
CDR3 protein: ASSQEGTGADNSPLH

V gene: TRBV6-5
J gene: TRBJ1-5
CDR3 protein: ASDRDPNQPQH

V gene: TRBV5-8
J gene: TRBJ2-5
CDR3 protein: ASSRRAGGAETQY

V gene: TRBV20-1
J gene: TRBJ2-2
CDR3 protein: SAPDRARANTGELF

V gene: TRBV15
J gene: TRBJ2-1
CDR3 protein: ATSTGQGSSYNEQF

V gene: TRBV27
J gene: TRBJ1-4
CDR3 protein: ASKRQQQNEKLF

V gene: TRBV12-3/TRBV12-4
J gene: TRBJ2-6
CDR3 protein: ASPGRRGSGANVLT